This T cell receptor beta chain is drawn from a study of cytomegalovirus exposure and HLA in healthy donors. Overall study results and limits: Within an earlier analysis, most TCR beta V segments proved productive either about 90% or about 30% of the time.

This clone has just a few counts. Its antigen remains unknown. Germline CDR1 and CDR2: SQVTM and ANQGSEA. V lost 7 bases, J lost 7 bases, and 10 bases lay in between. The CDR3 length is 10 residues. Primers: 60 Vbeta forward and 13 Jbeta reverse. The repertoire was sequenced with immunoSEQ multiplex PCR; TCRdb's copy has only in-frame clones and lacks some. The table lists about 91,000 clones, 86% of them singletons. The rearrangement links TRBV29-1 to TRBJ1-2; D perhaps matches TRBD1 (5 bases). This sequence was found in a man aged 25-40 years in good health and CMV-seropositive. The sequenced sample was PBMCs. As DNA, the CDR3 is TGCAGCGCCCTTCAGGGTGGCTACACCTTC. Its translation is CSALQGGYTF.